These T cell receptor beta chains were read from a single sample in a study of cytomegalovirus exposure and HLA in healthy donors. Here immunoSEQ multiplex PCR was the method, and the copy in TCRdb shows in-frame clones only, minus some. In the table there are about 89,000 clones, roughly 70% of which are singletons. The sequenced sample consisted of PBMCs. The receptors stem from a male donor in good health and CMV-seronegative. CDR3s include the opening cysteine and the closing phenylalanine or tryptophan. Fields, in order: CDR3 length, V gene, J gene, clone size, CDR3 protein. A clone size is listed for some rows: how often the clone was seen (once, few, many), or a class if it is expanded.

cdr3_length: 15; v_call: TRBV27; j_call: TRBJ2-7; clone_size: -; cdr3_aa: CASSLSSGSSYEQYF
cdr3_length: 14; v_call: TRBV19; j_call: TRBJ1-1; clone_size: -; cdr3_aa: CASSLTGRRTEAFF
cdr3_length: 14; v_call: TRBV7-6; j_call: TRBJ1-1; clone_size: -; cdr3_aa: CASSLDRGHTEAFF
cdr3_length: 13; v_call: TRBV27; j_call: TRBJ2-1; clone_size: -; cdr3_aa: CASSLIAYNEQFF
cdr3_length: 16; v_call: TRBV11-2; j_call: TRBJ1-3; clone_size: -; cdr3_aa: CASSLTGPSSGNTIYF
cdr3_length: 17; v_call: TRBV7-3; j_call: TRBJ2-1; clone_size: -; cdr3_aa: CASSLIAGGQGYNEQFF
cdr3_length: 14; v_call: TRBV2; j_call: TRBJ2-3; clone_size: -; cdr3_aa: CASSERRAGDTQYF
cdr3_length: 13; v_call: TRBV30; j_call: TRBJ2-7; clone_size: -; cdr3_aa: CAWRSRTGGEQYF
cdr3_length: 13; v_call: TRBV27; j_call: TRBJ1-1; clone_size: few; cdr3_aa: CASSLGGNTEAFF
cdr3_length: 12; v_call: TRBV2; j_call: TRBJ1-1; clone_size: -; cdr3_aa: CASRGTGREAFF
cdr3_length: 15; v_call: TRBV27; j_call: TRBJ1-3; clone_size: -; cdr3_aa: CASSSIGAGGNIIYF
cdr3_length: 15; v_call: TRBV7-3; j_call: TRBJ2-1; clone_size: -; cdr3_aa: CASSPQRESYNEQFF
cdr3_length: 15; v_call: TRBV27; j_call: TRBJ2-7; clone_size: few; cdr3_aa: CASSLSVGRTYEQYF
cdr3_length: 15; v_call: TRBV29-1; j_call: TRBJ2-5; clone_size: once; cdr3_aa: CSVERGGGGQETQYF
cdr3_length: 16; v_call: TRBV29-1; j_call: TRBJ2-7; clone_size: once; cdr3_aa: CSAGGVEGFSSYEQYF
cdr3_length: 15; v_call: TRBV27; j_call: TRBJ2-5; clone_size: -; cdr3_aa: CASSLWTGRQETQYF
cdr3_length: 14; v_call: TRBV7-2; j_call: TRBJ2-7; clone_size: -; cdr3_aa: CASSSGTYPYEQYF
cdr3_length: 14; v_call: TRBV7-3; j_call: TRBJ2-7; clone_size: -; cdr3_aa: CASSSGTVTYEQYF
cdr3_length: 16; v_call: TRBV5-1; j_call: TRBJ1-1; clone_size: -; cdr3_aa: CASSPGTGMPNTEAFF
cdr3_length: 14; v_call: TRBV9; j_call: TRBJ1-1; clone_size: -; cdr3_aa: CASSFYDRDTEAFF
cdr3_length: 13; v_call: TRBV10-3; j_call: TRBJ1-2; clone_size: -; cdr3_aa: CAISEPPQGSYTF
cdr3_length: 15; v_call: TRBV5-1; j_call: TRBJ1-5; clone_size: -; cdr3_aa: CASSPDTGGRQPQHF
cdr3_length: 13; v_call: TRBV10-3; j_call: TRBJ2-2; clone_size: -; cdr3_aa: CAGRLANTGELFF
cdr3_length: 15; v_call: TRBV27; j_call: TRBJ2-7; clone_size: -; cdr3_aa: CASSLSFVRGGEQYF
cdr3_length: 17; v_call: TRBV18; j_call: TRBJ2-5; clone_size: -; cdr3_aa: CASSPMLQGENQETQYF
cdr3_length: 14; v_call: TRBV6-6; j_call: TRBJ2-2; clone_size: -; cdr3_aa: CASSYLLNTGELFF
cdr3_length: 13; v_call: TRBV19; j_call: TRBJ1-2; clone_size: -; cdr3_aa: CASSDQGSSGYTF
cdr3_length: 13; v_call: TRBV5-1; j_call: TRBJ2-3; clone_size: -; cdr3_aa: CASTDRGRLIQYF
cdr3_length: 13; v_call: TRBV6-1; j_call: TRBJ2-7; clone_size: few; cdr3_aa: CASRAQNSYEQYF
cdr3_length: 13; v_call: TRBV2; j_call: TRBJ1-1; clone_size: -; cdr3_aa: CASRTGAVTEAFF
cdr3_length: 16; v_call: TRBV9; j_call: TRBJ2-1; clone_size: -; cdr3_aa: CASSVVGVGLSIEQFF
cdr3_length: 16; v_call: TRBV10-3; j_call: TRBJ1-5; clone_size: -; cdr3_aa: CAISESSNRGNRPQHF
cdr3_length: 19; v_call: TRBV30; j_call: TRBJ2-5; clone_size: -; cdr3_aa: CAWMSFGGSFFHEQETQYF
cdr3_length: 15; v_call: TRBV6-4; j_call: TRBJ2-3; clone_size: -; cdr3_aa: CASSEGRASTDTQYF
cdr3_length: 15; v_call: TRBV14; j_call: TRBJ1-1; clone_size: -; cdr3_aa: CASSQVGRVNTEAFF
cdr3_length: 15; v_call: TRBV6-5; j_call: TRBJ1-1; clone_size: -; cdr3_aa: CASSPDRGFYTEAFF
cdr3_length: 14; v_call: TRBV5-8; j_call: TRBJ1-2; clone_size: once; cdr3_aa: CASSYRQRYYGYTF
cdr3_length: 14; v_call: TRBV27; j_call: TRBJ2-7; clone_size: -; cdr3_aa: CASSPLAGGGEQYF
cdr3_length: 17; v_call: TRBV19; j_call: TRBJ2-3; clone_size: -; cdr3_aa: CASSNWAGGRQGDTQYF
cdr3_length: 15; v_call: TRBV5-1; j_call: TRBJ1-1; clone_size: -; cdr3_aa: CASRVTQGANTEAFF
cdr3_length: 21; v_call: TRBV7-2; j_call: TRBJ2-2; clone_size: -; cdr3_aa: CASSLAVRAWASGTNTGELFF